The 9 T cell receptor beta chains presented below share a single source sample, sequenced in a study of T cells after yellow fever vaccination (dated by TCRdb to 2018 to 2020). This sample's treatment or condition label indicates: live attenuated yellow fever vaccine strain. Libraries were prepared through 5' RACE. Sequenced on an Illumina NovaSeq 6000. Clones were called with MiXCR by TCRdb after fastp trimmed the public reads at Q25, and only in-frame beta chains were retained. Identical CDR3 protein sequences are pooled into one entry, listed with their most common genes and DNA. Present in this sample are approximately 240,000 distinct CDR3 sequences, around 3.5% of which were seen just once. Of the sample, about a fifth falls within the top ten clones. The source material was PBMCs, sampled 15 days after the yellow fever booster vaccination. The receptors originated from a man between 18 and 29 years old who received the YFV17D yellow fever vaccine.

This clonotype was observed at least ten times. V usage is TRBV27 and J usage is TRBJ1-3, with unresolved D. Trimming shortened V by 0 bases and J by 0 bases, and 6 bases separated the two germline ends. Germline CDR1 is MNHEY and CDR2 is SMNVEV (reference sequence). CDR3 size: 15 residues. CDR3 bases: TGTGCCAGCAGTTTATCCGGCAGCTCTGGAAACACCATATATTTT. Protein sequence: CASSLSGSSGNTIYF.

The sample holds many counts of this clonotype. V gene TRBV5-6 combines with J gene TRBJ2-5, with TRBD1 identical over 8 bases. The V segment lost 1 base and the J segment 7 bases; nucleotides outside the gene matches: 6. The CDR3 consists of 14 residues. In germline, CDR1 is SGHDT, CDR2 YYEEEE. This CDR3 reads CASSLQGASGTQYF. As DNA, the CDR3 is TGTGCCAGCAGCTTGCAGGGGGCCAGCGGGACCCAGTACTTC.

J is TRBJ1-1 and V is TRBV7-3; tentative D call: TRBD1 (6 bases). Germline V gene data show CDR1 as SGHTA and CDR2 as FQGTGA. Trimming removed 5 bases at V and 3 bases at J, with 28 bases between. The CDR3 length is 19 residues. The CDR3 region is CASSHQRIRDIGFYTEAFF. The DNA of the CDR3 is TGTGCCAGCAGCCACCAACGGATTCGGGACATAGGATTTTACACTGAAGCTTTCTTT.

This clonotype was picked up many times. This chain joins TRBV7-2 and TRBJ1-3; TRBD1 agrees at 7 bases. Looked up from germline, CDR1 is SGHTA and CDR2 is FQGNSA. The ends lost 5 bases at V and 2 bases at J; junction bases unmatched: 6. CDR3 length: 15 amino acids. The CDR3, as DNA: TGTGCCAGCAGCCTCTCCGGGACAGCTGGAAACACCATATATTTT. The encoded protein is CASSLSGTAGNTIYF.

This clonotype has more than one count but fewer than ten. The chain employs TRBV5-6 and TRBJ1-1; D might be TRBD1 (6 bases). The germline CDR1 and CDR2 sequences are SGHDT and YYEEEE. The CDR3 is 13 amino acids. The V and J ends lost 2 bases and 7 bases respectively, with 12 bases between them. This chain's CDR3 is CASSFGAGDEAFF. Written as DNA, the CDR3 is TGTGCCAGCAGCTTTGGCGCAGGGGATGAAGCTTTCTTT. The full variable domain, rest sourced from reference TRBV5-6 and TRBJ1-1, is DAGVTQSPTHLIKTRGQQVTLRCSPKSGHDTVSWYQQALGQGPQFIFQYYEEEERQRGNFPDRFSGHQFPNYSSELNVNALLLGDSALYLCASSFGAGDEAFFGQGTRLTVV.

The sample holds many counts of this clonotype. This chain uses TRBV5-1 with TRBJ2-7; TRBD1 might be the D (6 bases). CDR3 length: 13 residues. The V end was cut by 1 base, the J end by 5 bases, with 10 bases between. Germline V gives CDR1 SGHRS, CDR2 YFSETQ. As DNA, the CDR3 is TGCGCCAGCAGCTTGACAGGGTACAACGAGCAGTACTTC. Its translation: CASSLTGYNEQYF.

At least ten counts were recorded for this clonotype. The chain recombines TRBV6-5 with TRBJ1-1; 10 nucleotides match TRBD1. Germline trimming cut 5 bases from V and 10 bases from J; bases unmatched to any gene: 13. The germline V gene encodes CDR1 MNHEY and CDR2 SVGAGI. The CDR3 extends over 15 amino acids. The DNA for the CDR3 is TGTGCCAGCAGTCCCGGGACAGGGGATCACGGGTTAGCTTTCTTT. Protein sequence: CASSPGTGDHGLAFF.

In this sample, this clonotype turned up many times. This chain connects TRBV28 to TRBJ2-4; D is undetermined. The germline CDR1 and CDR2 sequences are MDHEN and SYDVKM. V was pared by 5 bases and J by 0 bases, with 11 bases between. The CDR3 sequence is 15 residues long. The CDR3 spells CASSPDTSAKNIQYF. The CDR3 bases are TGTGCCAGCAGTCCAGACACGTCAGCCAAAAACATTCAGTACTTC.

This clonotype came up many times. V and J are TRBV27 and TRBJ1-1; TRBD1 might be the D (5 bases). The V end was cut by 5 bases, the J end by 1 base, with 11 bases between. Germline CDR1 MNHEY, CDR2 SMNVEV (reference sequence). CDR3 length: 14 residues. This CDR3 is CASSLGGANTEAFF. CDR3 nucleotides: TGTGCCAGCAGTCTTGGAGGGGCGAACACTGAAGCTTTCTTT.